The clone carrying this T cell receptor (beta chain) was detected only a few times. As yet, its antigen is unknown. This sample is drawn from a study of T cell repertoires in cytomegalovirus infection. Overall study context: CMV epitopes that were recently identified and HLA-C-restricted were used alongside well-studied HLA-B-restricted ones.

The germline V and J ends were trimmed by 3 bases and 3 bases, with 6 bases remaining between them. This CDR3 is 14 amino acids long. CDR1 is LNHDA and CDR2 is SQIVND in the germline V gene (reference sequence). TCRdb recomputed calls from the reads with MiXCR, one row per CDR3 protein. The repertoire holds about 830,000 distinct CDR3 sequences, with over 25% as singletons. This sequence originates from a human donor in good health (CMV status not recorded). Some clones in this sample may be carry-over from other donors' samples. Material: cultured CD8+ T cells from PBMCs, obtained from culture after CMV antigen stimulation. The J gene is TRBJ1-6, the V gene TRBV19; D uncertain. Here the CDR3 reads CASSIEGYNSPLHF. The CDR3 DNA is TGTGCCAGTAGTATCGAAGGCTATAATTCACCCCTCCACTTT. Drawing the rest from reference TRBV19 and TRBJ1-6, the complete variable domain is DGGITQSPKYLFRKEGQNVTLSCEQNLNHDAMYWYRQDPGQGLRLIYYSQIVNDFQKGDIAEGYSVSREKKESFPLTVTSAQKNPTAFYLCASSIEGYNSPLHFGNGTRLTVT.